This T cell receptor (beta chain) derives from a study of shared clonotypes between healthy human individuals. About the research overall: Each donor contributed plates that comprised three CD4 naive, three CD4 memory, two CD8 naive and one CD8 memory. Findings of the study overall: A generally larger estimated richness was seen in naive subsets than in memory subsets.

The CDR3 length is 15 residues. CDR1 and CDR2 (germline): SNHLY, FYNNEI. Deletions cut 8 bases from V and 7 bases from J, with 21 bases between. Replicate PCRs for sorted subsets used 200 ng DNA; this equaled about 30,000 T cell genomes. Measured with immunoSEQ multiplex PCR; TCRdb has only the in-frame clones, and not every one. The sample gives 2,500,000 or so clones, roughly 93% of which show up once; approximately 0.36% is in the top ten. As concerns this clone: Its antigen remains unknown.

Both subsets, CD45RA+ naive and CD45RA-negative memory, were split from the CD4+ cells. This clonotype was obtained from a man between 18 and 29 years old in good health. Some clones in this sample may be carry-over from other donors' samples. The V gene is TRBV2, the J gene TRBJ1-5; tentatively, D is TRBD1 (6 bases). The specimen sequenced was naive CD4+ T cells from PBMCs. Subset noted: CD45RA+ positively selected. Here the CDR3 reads CASGILRAQGQPQHF. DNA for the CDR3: TGTGCCAGCGGAATCCTCCGGGCCCAGGGGCAGCCCCAGCATTTT.